These 15 T cell receptor beta chains came from one sample sequenced in a study of blood T cell repertoires in COVID-19. The protocol was immunoSEQ multiplex PCR, while the TCRdb copy is restricted to in-frame clones and leaves out a portion. The table lists fewer than 90,000 clones, over 60% of them singletons. Sequenced sample: peripheral blood. The receptor set was obtained from a human donor in a cohort sampled during active COVID-19.

The chain recombines TRBV27 with TRBJ2-4, with TRBD1 as a possible D gene (5 bases). Germline-derived CDR1 and CDR2 are MNHEY and SMNVEV (reference sequence). V lost 3 bases and J lost 6, with 9 bases in between. This CDR3 is 13 amino acids long. The CDR3, as DNA: TGTGCCAGCAGTTTTGTTCAGGGAAACATTCAGTACTTC. Protein product: CASSFVQGNIQYF.

The chain joins TRBV5-8 to TRBJ1-5, with D possibly matching TRBD1 (6 bases). The CDR3 is 15 residues long. The ends were cut back, 4 bases at V and 0 bases at J, with 11 bases in the middle. The germline V gene has CDR1 SGHTS and CDR2 YDEGEE. The CDR3 protein is CASSNGGYSNQPQHF. The CDR3 nucleotides read TGTGCCAGCAGCAATGGGGGCTATAGCAATCAGCCCCAGCATTTT.

In this sample, this clone turned up once. The rearrangement joins TRBV19 to TRBJ1-1; TRBD1 is a possible D gene (5 bases). The CDR3 contains 16 residues. V was clipped by 7 bases and J by 6 bases, with 24 bases between them. CDR1 LNHDA and CDR2 SQIVND come from the germline V gene (reference sequence). The CDR3 spells CASTSQGLVTGAEAFF. For the CDR3, the DNA is TGTGCCAGTACCTCGCAGGGTTTAGTTACTGGGGCTGAAGCTTTCTTT.

J is TRBJ2-7 and V is TRBV15, with a weak D call TRBD1 (6 bases). From germline, CDR1 is LNHNV and CDR2 YYDKDF (reference sequence). The V and J ends lost 0 bases and 5 bases respectively, with 11 bases between them. The CDR3 has 14 amino acids. The CDR3 nucleotides read TGTGCCACCAGCAGAGATGAATCAGGGGACGAGCAGTACTTC. This translates into CATSRDESGDEQYF. The complete variable domain, with remaining parts taken from reference TRBV15 and TRBJ2-7, reads DAMVIQNPRYQVTQFGKPVTLSCSQTLNHNVMYWYQQKSSQAPKLLFHYYDKDFNNEADTPDNFQSRRPNTSFCFLDIRSPGLGDTAMYLCATSRDESGDEQYFGPGTRLTVT.

The chain has TRBV29-1 and TRBJ2-5; TRBD2 matches at 8 bases. The CDR3 length is 12 residues. The J segment lost 5 bases and the V segment lost 6 bases, leaving 5 bases of the junction unmatched. Germline V lookup: CDR1 SQVTM, CDR2 ANQGSEA. The CDR3 spells CSVSRGGETQYF. The CDR3 DNA reads as TGCAGCGTCTCCCGGGGGGGGGAGACCCAGTACTTC.

This clone was seen a few times. This chain uses TRBV9 with TRBJ2-7, with 11 bases identical to TRBD2. The CDR3 sequence is 16 residues long. The J segment lost 3 bases and the V segment lost 4 bases, leaving 9 bases of the junction unmatched. In germline, CDR1 is SGDLS, CDR2 YYNGEE. CDR3 sequence reads: CASSPRATSGNYEQYF. CDR3 DNA: TGTGCCAGCAGCCCCCGGGCGACTAGCGGGAACTACGAGCAGTACTTC. Supplemented by reference TRBV9 and TRBJ2-7, the full variable domain reads DSGVTQTPKHLITATGQRVTLRCSPRSGDLSVYWYQQSLDQGLQFLIQYYNGEERAKGNILERFSAQQFPDLHSELNLSSLELGDSALYFCASSPRATSGNYEQYFGPGTRLTVT.

This clone has only a few counts. J is TRBJ2-7 and V is TRBV28; 12 positions match TRBD2. This CDR3 has 16 residues. Trimming at V came to 4 bases and at J to 5 bases, leaving 9 bases not matched to a gene. Per germline, CDR1 MDHEN and CDR2 SYDVKM. CDR3 in DNA: TGTGCCAGCAGTTCACCGACTAGCGGGAGACGGAACGAGCAGTACTTC. Encoded protein: CASSSPTSGRRNEQYF.

V is TRBV19 and J is TRBJ2-3; 9 positions match TRBD2. V was pared by 4 bases and J by 4 bases, with 12 bases of the junction left unmatched. Germline CDR1 and CDR2: LNHDA and SQIVND (reference sequence). CDR3 length: 17 residues. For the CDR3, the DNA is TGTGCCAGTAGTAGAAGACCCGGACTAGCGAGAGCAGATACGCAGTATTTT. Translated, it gives CASSRRPGLARADTQYF. The variable domain in full, with the rest retrieved from reference TRBV19 and TRBJ2-3, is DGGITQSPKYLFRKEGQNVTLSCEQNLNHDAMYWYRQDPGQGLRLIYYSQIVNDFQKGDIAEGYSVSREKKESFPLTVTSAQKNPTAFYLCASSRRPGLARADTQYFGPGTRLTVL.

The V call is TRBV24-1, the J call TRBJ2-2; D is perhaps TRBD1 (6 bases). The germline CDR1 and CDR2 sequences are KGHDR and SFDVKD. The CDR3 consists of 14 residues. The V end was cut by 5 bases, the J end by 6 bases, with 12 bases between. The CDR3 DNA reads TGTGCCACCAGTGGGTCCACAGGGTCCGGGGAGCTGTTTTTT. Translation gives CATSGSTGSGELFF.

This chain uses TRBV7-9 with TRBJ2-3, with 13 bases fitting TRBD2. V shed 8 bases and J 3 bases; nucleotides not matched to a gene: 8. CDR1 is SEHNR, CDR2 FQNEAQ, per germline (reference sequence). The CDR3 spans 16 residues. CDR3 sequence reads: CASLGLAGVGTDTQYF. The CDR3 DNA reads as TGTGCCAGCCTAGGACTAGCGGGAGTGGGAACAGATACGCAGTATTTT.

The V and J genes are TRBV28 and TRBJ1-5, with D perhaps matching TRBD1 (6 bases). Deletions cut 3 bases from V and 6 bases from J, with 18 bases between. This CDR3 has 16 residues. Germline values: CDR1 MDHEN, CDR2 SYDVKM. The CDR3, as DNA: TGTGCCAGCAGTTTGATTGGAGGGGGAGGGAGTCAGCCCCAGCATTTT. Its translation is CASSLIGGGGSQPQHF.

The chain links TRBV7-2 to TRBJ1-1; D remains unclear. The germline V gene has CDR1 SGHTA and CDR2 FQGNSA. The CDR3 sequence is 17 residues long. Trimming removed 5 bases at V and 1 base at J, with 20 bases between. CDR3 sequence reads: CASSTLSPLRRNTEAFF. The CDR3 region has the DNA TGTGCCAGCAGCACTTTATCCCCATTAAGAAGGAACACTGAAGCTTTCTTT.

This chain joins TRBV4-1 and TRBJ1-2; TRBD1 matches at 7 bases. The V gene end was trimmed by 1 base and the J gene end by 1 base; junction bases not matched to a gene: 3. The CDR3 spans 15 residues. Germline V gene data show CDR1 as MGHRA and CDR2 as YSYEKL. CDR3 protein: CASSQGQGDNYGYTF. CDR3 nucleotide sequence: TGCGCCAGCAGCCAAGGGCAGGGGGATAACTATGGCTACACCTTC.

J is TRBJ2-3 and V is TRBV7-2, with D perhaps matching TRBD2 (5 bases). CDR3 length: 15 residues. V was clipped by 7 bases and J by 0 bases, with 14 bases between them. Germline values: CDR1 SGHTA, CDR2 FQGNSA. As DNA, the CDR3 is TGTGCCAGCACCCGTTCGGGGTTGAGCACAGATACGCAGTATTTT. This translates into CASTRSGLSTDTQYF.

J is TRBJ2-1 and V is TRBV11-3; 9 positions match TRBD2. Unmatched junction bases numbered 0, after V lost 3 bases and J lost 9 bases. Germline values: CDR1 SGHNT, CDR2 YENEEA. The CDR3 is made up of 12 amino acids. The CDR3 DNA follows: TGTGCCAGCAGCTTTAGCGGGAGTGAGCAGTTCTTC. Its translation is CASSFSGSEQFF.